The rows below give T cell receptor beta chains drawn from one sample of a study of Graves' ophthalmopathy and Graves' hyperthyroidism. MiXCR, run by TCRdb on the multiplex PCR reads, gives a single entry per CDR3 protein. The data show roughly 160,000 distinct CDR3 sequences, 35% to 45% seen once. Sequencing used peripheral blood. The source of these receptors is a man younger than 45 with Graves' ophthalmopathy. Each CDR3 is given with its conserved first and last residue. The order of the fields is clone size, V gene, D gene, J gene, CDR3 DNA, CDR3 protein. A D gene is named only where the DNA matches it firmly. Clone size, where shown, is once, few, many, or a class for clones that have expanded.

clone size: many; V gene: TRBV30; D gene: NA; J gene: TRBJ1-5; CDR3 DNA: TGTGCCTGGAGTGCAAAATGGACAGCACGTGGGGACAAGCATTTT; CDR3 protein: CAWSAKWTARGDKHF
clone size: many; V gene: TRBV28; D gene: NA; J gene: TRBJ1-2; CDR3 DNA: NA; CDR3 protein: CASSSSPFGGLKNPANYGYTF
clone size: NA; V gene: TRBV11-2; D gene: NA; J gene: TRBJ2-2; CDR3 DNA: TGTGCCAGCAGCTTACTTGTCAGGACCACCGGGGAGCTGTTTTTT; CDR3 protein: CASSLLVRTTGELFF
clone size: many; V gene: TRBV29-1; D gene: TRBD1; J gene: TRBJ1-5; CDR3 DNA: TGCAGCGTTACGACAGGGAGTAGGGATCAGCCCCAGCATTTT; CDR3 protein: CSVTTGSRDQPQHF
clone size: NA; V gene: TRBV11-2; D gene: TRBD1; J gene: TRBJ2-7; CDR3 DNA: TGTGCCAGCAGCTGGAGAAGAGCGCGGACAGGGTGGGATGAGCAGTACTTC; CDR3 protein: CASSWRRARTGWDEQYF
clone size: NA; V gene: TRBV6-1; D gene: NA; J gene: TRBJ2-7; CDR3 DNA: TGTGCCAGCAGTGAGGGACAACTTGGGTCCACCGAGCAGTACTTC; CDR3 protein: CASSEGQLGSTEQYF
clone size: many; V gene: TRBV28; D gene: TRBD2; J gene: TRBJ2-2; CDR3 DNA: TGTGCCAGCAGCCCGGGGACTAGCGGATACAACACCGGGGAGCTGTTTTTT; CDR3 protein: CASSPGTSGYNTGELFF
clone size: many; V gene: TRBV18; D gene: NA; J gene: TRBJ1-1; CDR3 DNA: TGTGCCAGCTCACCGTTCGGCGGGGGACGGGAAGCTTTCTTT; CDR3 protein: CASSPFGGGREAFF
clone size: many; V gene: TRBV9; D gene: NA; J gene: TRBJ2-5; CDR3 DNA: TGTGCCAGCAGCGTAGGATCTTGGGGAGGCGAAGAGACCCAGTACTTC; CDR3 protein: CASSVGSWGGEETQYF
clone size: once; V gene: TRBV20-1; D gene: NA; J gene: TRBJ1-5; CDR3 DNA: TGCAGTGCTGTACAGGGTTGGGATCAGCCCCAGCATTTT; CDR3 protein: CSAVQGWDQPQHF
clone size: NA; V gene: TRBV6-1; D gene: NA; J gene: TRBJ2-5; CDR3 DNA: TGTGCCAGTGAAAGGGGGGGCGGGAAGGAGACCCAGTACTTC; CDR3 protein: CASERGGGKETQYF
clone size: NA; V gene: TRBV6-5; D gene: TRBD1; J gene: TRBJ2-7; CDR3 DNA: TGTGCCAGCAGTTACCTGGGACAGGGCGAGCAGTACTTC; CDR3 protein: CASSYLGQGEQYF
clone size: NA; V gene: TRBV7-8; D gene: NA; J gene: TRBJ2-4; CDR3 DNA: TGTGCCAGCAGCTCCCTGAAAAACATTCAGTACTTC; CDR3 protein: CASSSLKNIQYF
clone size: many; V gene: TRBV27; D gene: TRBD2; J gene: TRBJ2-2; CDR3 DNA: TGTGCCAGCACCCCACGGGGCGGGAGCAAAAACACCGGGGAGCTGTTTTTT; CDR3 protein: CASTPRGGSKNTGELFF
clone size: NA; V gene: TRBV2; D gene: TRBD2; J gene: TRBJ2-7; CDR3 DNA: TGTGCCAGCACCCGCGGACTAGCGGGAGGGCGGGAGCAGTACTTC; CDR3 protein: CASTRGLAGGREQYF
clone size: NA; V gene: TRBV6-1; D gene: TRBD1; J gene: TRBJ1-5; CDR3 DNA: TGTGCCAGCAAAACAGGGGTCGGCAATCAGCCCCAGCATTTT; CDR3 protein: CASKTGVGNQPQHF
clone size: few; V gene: TRBV5-1; D gene: NA; J gene: TRBJ2-7; CDR3 DNA: TGCGCCAGCAAAACGGGGGATGGGTACGAGCAGTACTTC; CDR3 protein: CASKTGDGYEQYF
clone size: NA; V gene: TRBV11-1; D gene: TRBD1; J gene: TRBJ1-3; CDR3 DNA: TGTGCCAGCCGACCATCAGGGGACAGAGGAAACACCATATATTTT; CDR3 protein: CASRPSGDRGNTIYF
clone size: many; V gene: TRBV28; D gene: TRBD1; J gene: TRBJ1-5; CDR3 DNA: TGTGCCAGCAGGAGGACAGGCCGCAATCAGCCCCAGCATTTT; CDR3 protein: CASRRTGRNQPQHF
clone size: many; V gene: TRBV20-1; D gene: NA; J gene: TRBJ1-5; CDR3 DNA: TGCAGTGCTAGTAGGGGCGACAGCAATCAGCCCCAGCATTTT; CDR3 protein: CSASRGDSNQPQHF
clone size: few; V gene: TRBV28; D gene: NA; J gene: TRBJ1-5; CDR3 DNA: TGTGCCAGCAGCCAACCAGGGACAAATCAGCCCCAGCATTTT; CDR3 protein: CASSQPGTNQPQHF
clone size: many; V gene: TRBV5-6; D gene: NA; J gene: TRBJ1-5; CDR3 DNA: TGTGCCAGCAGCCTGGGGGGGCCGGATCAGCCCCAGCATTTT; CDR3 protein: CASSLGGPDQPQHF
clone size: NA; V gene: TRBV7-6; D gene: NA; J gene: TRBJ1-5; CDR3 DNA: TGTGCCAGCAGCTTAGCGCGGCAGGGTCAGCCCCAGCATTTT; CDR3 protein: CASSLARQGQPQHF
clone size: many; V gene: TRBV7-2; D gene: NA; J gene: TRBJ2-7; CDR3 DNA: TGTGCCAGCAGCCCCCGGTATCCTTACGAGCAGTACTTC; CDR3 protein: CASSPRYPYEQYF